The 27 T cell receptor beta chains presented below share a single source sample, sequenced in a study of early T cells in non-severe SARS-CoV-2 infection. TCRdb redid the calling of the 5' RACE reads with MiXCR, one entry per CDR3 protein. The sample has around 25,000 distinct CDR3 sequences, over 2.5% seen once. The specimen was whole blood. The source of these receptors is an adult who was a healthcare worker with PCR-confirmed SARS-CoV-2 infection or an uninfected control (not recorded which).

At least ten counts were recorded for this clonotype. The V gene is TRBV6-1, the J gene TRBJ1-1; 8 bases line up with TRBD1. CDR1 and CDR2 from the germline V gene are MNHNS and SASEGT. This CDR3 spans 15 amino acids. Germline trimming cut 2 bases from V and 6 bases from J; bases unmatched to any gene: 8. CDR3 sequence reads: CASSETQGAVAEAFF. CDR3 bases: TGTGCCAGCAGTGAAACTCAGGGGGCCGTGGCTGAAGCTTTCTTT.

The table lists this clonotype with a few counts. CDR3 residues: CASSEEAGGNSGNTIYF. Here the CDR3 DNA reads TGTGCCAGCAGTGAAGAGGCGGGAGGTAACTCTGGAAACACCATATATTTT. The chain employs TRBV6-1 and TRBJ1-3; D call uncertain. Germline V lookup: CDR1 MNHNS, CDR2 SASEGT. V was cut by 1 base and J by 0 bases, with 13 bases left in between. This CDR3 has 17 residues.

This clonotype was recorded many times. The chain employs TRBV12-3 or TRBV12-4 and TRBJ1-2, with D hard to call. The V gene lost 4 bases and the J gene lost 4 bases, with 16 bases spanning the gap. CDR3 length equals 15 residues. Here the CDR3 DNA reads TGTGCCAGCAGTTACCGACGGAGCCTTGGCTATGGCTACACCTTC. It specifies CASSYRRSLGYGYTF.

This clonotype was found many times. V and J are TRBV4-1 and TRBJ1-6; D gene unclear. Trimming shortened V by 3 bases and J by 7 bases, and 16 bases separated the two germline ends. CDR1 and CDR2 from the germline V gene are MGHRA and YSYEKL. The CDR3 totals 16 residues. In nucleotides, the CDR3 is TGCGCCAGCAGCCATCCACGGTGGAGTCCAAATTCACCCCTCCACTTT. This sequence encodes CASSHPRWSPNSPLHF.

This clonotype appeared many times. CDR3 protein: CASSQGFLRGDEEKLFF. The DNA of the CDR3 is TGTGCCAGCAGCCAAGGGTTTTTGCGAGGGGATGAGGAAAAACTGTTTTTT. The chain joins TRBV3-1 to TRBJ1-4; D may be TRBD1 (5 bases). V dropped 1 base and J dropped 8 bases, with 20 bases sitting between them. Looked up from germline, CDR1 is LGHDT and CDR2 is YNNKEL (reference sequence). The CDR3 has 17 amino acids. The complete variable domain, with remaining parts taken from reference TRBV3-1 and TRBJ1-4, reads DTAVSQTPKYLVTQMGNDKSIKCEQNLGHDTMYWYKQDSKKFLKIMFSYNNKELIINETVPNRFSPKSPDKAHLNLHINSLELGDSAVYFCASSQGFLRGDEEKLFFGSGTQLSVL.

This clonotype was observed at least ten times. J is TRBJ1-2 and V is TRBV10-2; 9 bases align to TRBD1. J was trimmed by 4 bases and V by 5 bases; bases with no gene match: 8. The CDR3 loop spans 15 amino acids. Germline-derived CDR1 and CDR2 are WSHSY and SAAADI. CDR3 in amino acids: CASSSTGGEGYGYTF. CDR3 nucleotide sequence: TGCGCCAGCAGTTCTACAGGGGGCGAGGGCTATGGCTACACCTTC.

This clonotype was observed a few times. The chain couples TRBV4-2 to TRBJ2-3, with 14 bases aligning to TRBD2. Trimming at V came to 0 bases and at J to 6 bases, leaving 5 bases not matched to a gene. The CDR3 runs to 17 residues. CDR1 and CDR2 (germline): LGHNA, YNFKEQ. This CDR3 is CASSQDGLAGGSDTQYF. Written as DNA, the CDR3 is TGTGCCAGCAGCCAAGATGGACTAGCGGGGGGTTCGGATACGCAGTATTTT.

This clonotype was recorded many times. This chain links TRBV13 with TRBJ2-2, with 9 bases identical to TRBD2. After removal of 0 bases from V and 0 bases from J, the junction contained 2 bases not matched to a gene. This CDR3 region has 17 residues. The germline V gene has CDR1 PRHDT and CDR2 FYEKMQ (reference sequence). The CDR3 DNA sequence: TGTGCCAGCAGCTTAGGGACTAGCGGAGCGAACACCGGGGAGCTGTTTTTT. As protein: CASSLGTSGANTGELFF.

This clonotype was picked up many times. This chain joins TRBV9 and TRBJ1-1; D is uncertain. Trimming pared 0 bases from V and 2 bases from J, leaving 20 bases between. The CDR3 length is 18 residues. Per germline, CDR1 SGDLS and CDR2 YYNGEE. The CDR3 region has the DNA TGTGCCAGCAGCGTAGATAATGGGCCGGCTCCCGGAAACACTGAAGCTTTCTTT. As protein: CASSVDNGPAPGNTEAFF. Using reference TRBV9 and TRBJ1-1 for the parts outside the CDR3, the full variable domain is DSGVTQTPKHLITATGQRVTLRCSPRSGDLSVYWYQQSLDQGLQFLIQYYNGEERAKGNILERFSAQQFPDLHSELNLSSLELGDSALYFCASSVDNGPAPGNTEAFFGQGTRLTVV.

In its sample, this clonotype was seen many times. The genes are TRBV24-1 and TRBJ2-3; 13 bases are shared with TRBD2. The germline CDR1 and CDR2 sequences are KGHDR and SFDVKD. J lost 11 bases, V lost 2 bases, and 6 bases had no gene match. The CDR3 has 15 residues. This CDR3 is CATSDSRTSGGEQYF. In DNA, the CDR3 is TGTGCCACCAGTGATTCCCGGACTAGCGGGGGAGAGCAGTATTTT.

By frequency in the sample, this clonotype is medium-sized. This sequence joins TRBV9 and TRBJ1-2; a possible D gene is TRBD1 (5 bases). CDR3 length: 17 amino acids. CDR1 is SGDLS and CDR2 is YYNGEE in the germline V gene. Trimming shortened V by 4 bases and J by 3 bases, and 22 bases separated the two germline ends. The CDR3 region is CASSPRHGIGGDYGYTF. In DNA, the CDR3 is TGTGCCAGCAGCCCTCGTCATGGGATCGGGGGAGACTATGGCTACACCTTC.

This clonotype showed up many times. The V and J genes are TRBV20-1 and TRBJ1-6; D is ambiguous. V shed 6 bases and J shed 6 bases, with 18 bases lying between them. The germline V gene encodes CDR1 DFQATT and CDR2 SNEGSKA (reference sequence). The CDR3 is 15 amino acids. The CDR3 DNA reads TGCAGTGCACAGATGAATGGGCAGCTTAATTCACCCCTCCACTTT. Translation: CSAQMNGQLNSPLHF.

This clonotype was seen more than once but under ten times. This rearrangement joins TRBV7-6 to TRBJ2-7, with D maybe TRBD2 (5 bases). This CDR3 is 13 amino acids long. V gave up 1 base and J gave up 3 bases, with 7 bases separating them. Germline V gene sequence: CDR1 SGHVS, CDR2 FNYEAQ. This chain's CDR3 is CASSLDEGYEQYV. The CDR3 DNA is TGTGCCAGCAGCTTAGATGAGGGCTACGAGCAGTACGTC.

This clonotype was seen repeatedly, ten times or more. V gene TRBV12-3 or TRBV12-4 combines with J gene TRBJ2-5, with a possible D match to TRBD1 (6 bases). The ends were cut back, 6 bases at V and 5 bases at J, with 13 bases in the middle. The CDR3 extends over 13 amino acids. CDR3 nucleotide sequence: TGTGCCAGCAGCCCAACAGGGTTGGAGACCCAGTACTTC. Protein product: CASSPTGLETQYF.

Many counts were recorded for this clonotype. In DNA, the CDR3 is TGTGCCAGCAGTGAGCAGGGGAGTCGGACTGAAGCTTTCTTT. This codes for CASSEQGSRTEAFF. The chain joins TRBV11-3 to TRBJ1-1; possibly TRBD1 for D (6 bases). The CDR3 length is 14 residues. V lost 6 bases, J lost 5 bases, and 16 bases lay in between. The germline V gene encodes CDR1 SGHNT and CDR2 YENEEA.

At least ten counts were recorded for this clonotype. The chain links TRBV18 to TRBJ2-2; 8 bases align to TRBD1. V shed 5 bases, J shed 4 bases, and the junction held 12 bases outside the gene matches. Germline V gives CDR1 KGHSH, CDR2 LQKENI. The CDR3 runs 17 residues. Here the CDR3 DNA reads TGTGCCAGCTCAAAACGCGAGGCAGGGGGCATCACCGGGGAGCTGTTTTTT. This sequence encodes CASSKREAGGITGELFF.

This sequence joins TRBV2 and TRBJ2-3; D not resolved. V was pared by 4 bases and J by 0 bases, with 8 bases between. From germline, CDR1 is SNHLY and CDR2 FYNNEI. The CDR3 length is 14 residues. CDR3 coding DNA: TGTGCCAGCAGTGCCCCGAGTAGCACAGATACGCAGTATTTT. Its protein product is CASSAPSSTDTQYF.

This clonotype was observed a few times. J is TRBJ1-1 and V is TRBV12-3 or TRBV12-4; 7 positions agree with TRBD1. With V trimmed by 5 bases and J by 4 bases, 4 bases remained unmatched. The CDR3 is 13 amino acids. The CDR3 sequence: CASSQGEGTEAFF. CDR3 coding DNA: TGTGCCAGCAGTCAGGGGGAGGGCACTGAAGCTTTCTTT.

This clonotype was counted at least ten times. This chain uses TRBV30 with TRBJ1-1; no clear D. Germline V gene lookup returns CDR1 GTSNPN and CDR2 SVGIG (reference sequence). The CDR3 is 13 residues long. V lost 3 bases, J lost 3 bases, and 11 bases lay in between. CDR3 amino acids: CAWSLWGDTEAFF. The CDR3 DNA sequence: TGTGCCTGGAGCCTGTGGGGTGACACTGAAGCTTTCTTT.

The CDR3 DNA reads TGCAGTGCTGCCGGGACAGCTTACGAGCAGTACGTC. Its protein is CSAAGTAYEQYV. The rearrangement joins TRBV20-1 to TRBJ2-7; 7 positions agree with TRBD1. CDR3 length: 12 residues. The V gene end was trimmed by 5 bases and the J gene end by 4 bases; junction bases not matched to a gene: 5. CDR1 DFQATT and CDR2 SNEGSKA come from the germline V gene (reference sequence).

The CDR3 reads CASMKLGSNTEAFF. The CDR3 region has the DNA TGTGCCAGCATGAAACTCGGCTCGAACACTGAAGCTTTCTTT. The chain couples TRBV28 to TRBJ1-1, with no clear D. The V gene lost 7 bases and the J gene lost 1 base, with 13 bases spanning the gap. The germline CDR1 and CDR2 sequences are MDHEN and SYDVKM. The CDR3 has 14 residues.

Ten or more counts support this clonotype. The rearrangement links TRBV7-2 to TRBJ1-1; no definite D call. This CDR3 region has 12 residues. V was cut by 2 bases and J by 11 bases, with 12 bases left in between. The germline V gene has CDR1 SGHTA and CDR2 FQGNSA. CDR3 nucleotides: TGTGCCAGCAGCTTACGAGTCGAGGATGCTTTCTTT. As protein: CASSLRVEDAFF.

At least ten counts were recorded for this clonotype. This chain links TRBV19 with TRBJ1-5, with TRBD1 matching 10 bases. The germline CDR1 and CDR2 sequences are LNHDA and SQIVND (reference sequence). Unmatched junction bases numbered 4, after V lost 7 bases and J lost 4 bases. This CDR3 is built from 14 residues. As DNA, the CDR3 is TGTGCCAGTACTCCGGACAGGGGGAATCAGCCCCAGCATTTT. Translated, it gives CASTPDRGNQPQHF.

This clonotype was observed at least ten times. The chain uses TRBV5-6 and TRBJ1-2; D possibly corresponds to TRBD1 (6 bases). Germline lookup yields CDR1 SGHDT and CDR2 YYEEEE. The CDR3 has 17 residues. The germline V and J ends were trimmed by 0 bases and 3 bases, with 18 bases remaining between them. The DNA for the CDR3 is TGTGCCAGCAGCTTGGTGGGCGCAGGGGCAGGGGACTATGGCTACACCTTC. It is translated as CASSLVGAGAGDYGYTF.

The sample holds many counts of this clonotype. The chain has TRBV12-3 or TRBV12-4 and TRBJ2-1; 13 nucleotides align to TRBD2. The CDR3 sequence is 17 residues long. V lost 0 bases and J lost 4; bases outside the gene matches: 3. CDR3 loop: CASSLARTSGGYNEQFF. The CDR3 coding sequence is TGTGCCAGCAGTTTAGCCCGGACTAGCGGGGGATACAATGAGCAGTTCTTC.

The table lists this clonotype with many counts. CDR3 sequence: CASSDSSGVAKNIQYF. The CDR3 DNA reads as TGTGCCAGCAGTGATTCTAGCGGGGTAGCCAAAAACATTCAGTACTTC. The chain joins TRBV6-1 to TRBJ2-4, with 9 bases identical to TRBD2. Germline V lookup: CDR1 MNHNS, CDR2 SASEGT. J gave up 0 bases and V 3 bases, and 3 bases lay outside the gene matches. The CDR3 consists of 16 residues.

Ten or more counts support this clonotype. The rearrangement links TRBV4-1 to TRBJ2-5, with 8 bases fitting TRBD2. J was trimmed by 1 base and V by 2 bases; bases with no gene match: 6. The V gene's germline CDR1 is MGHRA and CDR2 YSYEKL. The CDR3 runs 16 residues. The DNA for the CDR3 is TGCGCCAGCAGCCAAAGTAGCGGGGCCACCCAAGAGACCCAGTACTTC. It is translated as CASSQSSGATQETQYF.